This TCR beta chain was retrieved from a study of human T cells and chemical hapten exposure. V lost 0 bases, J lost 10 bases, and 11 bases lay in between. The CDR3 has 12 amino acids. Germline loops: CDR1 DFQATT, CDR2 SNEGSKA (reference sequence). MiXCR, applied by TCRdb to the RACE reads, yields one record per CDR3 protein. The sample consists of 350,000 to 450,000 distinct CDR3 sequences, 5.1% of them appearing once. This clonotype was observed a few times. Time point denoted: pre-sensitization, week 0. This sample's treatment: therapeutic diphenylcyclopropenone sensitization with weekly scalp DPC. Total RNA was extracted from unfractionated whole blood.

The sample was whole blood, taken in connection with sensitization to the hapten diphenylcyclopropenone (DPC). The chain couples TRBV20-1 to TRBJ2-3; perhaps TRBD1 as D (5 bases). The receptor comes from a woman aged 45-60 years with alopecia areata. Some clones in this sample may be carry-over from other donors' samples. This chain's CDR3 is CSARDSQGAQYF. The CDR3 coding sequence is TGCAGTGCTAGAGATTCTCAAGGGGCGCAGTATTTT.